These 30 T cell receptor beta chains came from one sample sequenced in a study of cytomegalovirus exposure and HLA in healthy donors. PCR primers comprised 60 Vbeta and 13 Jbeta primers. Assay used: immunoSEQ multiplex PCR; TCRdb lists only in-frame clones, some missing. This table has around 300,000 clones, approximately 70% appearing once. The sequenced sample consisted of PBMCs. Receptors originate from a female donor in good health and CMV-seronegative.

The chain joins TRBV10-1 to TRBJ2-1; 11 positions match TRBD2. Looked up from germline, CDR1 is WNHNN and CDR2 is SYGVQD (reference sequence). The CDR3 is 15 residues long. Trimming took 6 bases from V and 4 from J; bases not matched to a gene: 5. CDR3 nucleotides: TGCGCCAGCAGACCGACTAGCGGGACGTACAATGAGCAGTTCTTC. Protein product: CASRPTSGTYNEQFF.

The rearrangement links TRBV21-1 to TRBJ1-3; the D call TRBD1 from the table was never checked on the DNA. TRBV21-1 counts as a pseudogene. CDR3 length: 18 residues. The CDR3 reads CASSIPRGQASSGNTIYF. CDR3 coding DNA: TGTGCCAGCAGCATACCCCGGGGACAGGCCAGCTCTGGAAACACCATATATTTT.

V usage is TRBV7-9 and J usage is TRBJ1-2, with TRBD1 as a possible D gene (6 bases). V was trimmed by 3 bases and J by 2 bases, leaving 13 bases between them. Germline V gene sequence: CDR1 SEHNR, CDR2 FQNEAQ (reference sequence). This CDR3 has 15 amino acids. The CDR3 spells CASSLGGQGNYGYTF. The CDR3 DNA reads TGTGCCAGCAGCTTGGGGGGGCAGGGGAACTATGGCTACACCTTC.

This chain uses TRBV27 with TRBJ1-2, with 9 bases lining up with TRBD1. The CDR3 is 18 residues long. Germline V CDR1 and CDR2: MNHEY, SMNVEV (reference sequence). Trimming at V came to 3 bases and at J to 8 bases, leaving 19 bases not matched to a gene. CDR3 DNA: TGTGCCAGCAGTTTCTTACACGCACAGGGGGCCGGAGAGAAGGGCTACACCTTC. Protein: CASSFLHAQGAGEKGYTF.

The sample holds one count of this clone. One end of the junction is discordant with germline, which a read error may explain. This chain uses TRBV7-9 with TRBJ1-5, with D unresolved. Germline V lookup: CDR1 SEHNR, CDR2 FQNEAQ (reference sequence). The CDR3 has 12 residues. Written as DNA, the CDR3 is TGTTCCAGCAGCTCAGGATATGGACCCCAGCATTTT. This gives the protein CSSSSGYGPQHF.

This sequence joins TRBV6-1 and TRBJ1-6; weak D call: TRBD1 (5 bases). Germline V gives CDR1 MNHNS, CDR2 SASEGT. CDR3 length: 15 residues. Trimming removed 1 base from V and 6 bases from J, with 10 bases in between. Here the CDR3 reads CASSEGDGGNSPLHF. CDR3 bases: TGTGCCAGCAGTGAAGGGGACGGGGGTAATTCACCCCTCCACTTT.

The chain joins TRBV5-4 to TRBJ2-7; TRBD2 aligns across 12 bases. CDR3 length: 15 residues. Germline V lookup: CDR1 SGHNT, CDR2 YYREEE (reference sequence). After removal of 0 bases from V and 2 bases from J, the junction contained 0 bases not matched to a gene. This CDR3 is CASSLGTSGTYEQYF. The DNA for the CDR3 is TGTGCCAGCAGCTTGGGGACTAGCGGGACCTACGAGCAGTACTTC.

In its sample, this clone was seen once. The V gene is TRBV6-5, the J gene TRBJ2-5; TRBD2 agrees at 11 bases. With 2 bases clipped from V and 11 bases from J, the junction kept 7 bases outside the gene matches. The CDR3 contains 14 residues. The germline V gene has CDR1 MNHEY and CDR2 SVGAGI. The CDR3 DNA follows: TGTGCCAGCAGTTACGATCGACTAGCGGGAAGGCAGTACTTC. Its protein is CASSYDRLAGRQYF.

This clone occurred a few times. The chain carries TRBV7-8 and TRBJ2-5; 10 bases line up with TRBD1. Germline V CDR1 and CDR2: SGHVS, FQNEAQ. This CDR3 region has 17 residues. Trimming took 5 bases from V and 3 from J; bases not matched to a gene: 12. The CDR3 DNA reads as TGTGCCAGCAGCCGACGGACAGGGGGGATCTCGGAAGAGACCCAGTACTTC. This codes for CASSRRTGGISEETQYF.

This chain uses TRBV18 with TRBJ1-1, with a weak D call TRBD1 (6 bases). Germline CDR1 is KGHSH and CDR2 is LQKENI. This CDR3 comprises 17 residues. V was clipped by 3 bases and J by 1 base, with 18 bases between them. CDR3 in amino acids: CASSPNLRQAANTEAFF. The DNA for the CDR3 is TGTGCCAGCTCACCCAACCTGAGACAGGCGGCGAACACTGAAGCTTTCTTT.

As regards this clone: Other nucleotide sequences from this sample produce the same CDR3. The chain joins TRBV11-2 to TRBJ1-2, with 7 bases that match TRBD1. Germline assignment: CDR1 SGHAT and CDR2 FQNNGV. This CDR3 is 17 amino acids long. V lost 1 base, J lost 8 bases, and 16 bases stayed unmatched. CDR3 amino acids: CASSLVLPAQGGYGYTF. In DNA form, the CDR3 reads TGTGCCAGCAGCTTAGTCCTTCCCGCCCAGGGGGGCTACGGCTACACCTTC.

This chain joins TRBV11-2 and TRBJ2-1, with 13 bases that match TRBD2. V shed 1 base and J 5 bases; nucleotides not matched to a gene: 11. Germline CDR1 reads SGHAT; CDR2 reads FQNNGV. This CDR3 spans 19 amino acids. DNA for the CDR3: TGTGCCAGCAGCTTAGTTATCCCGGGACTAGCGGGGTTAAACAATGAGCAGTTCTTC. As protein: CASSLVIPGLAGLNNEQFF.

This sequence joins TRBV7-6 and TRBJ2-7; D gene uncertain. The V gene lost 2 bases and the J gene lost 4 bases, with 6 bases spanning the gap. Germline loops: CDR1 SGHVS, CDR2 FNYEAQ. The CDR3 runs 12 residues. CDR3 amino acids: CASSLLRYEQYF. The CDR3 DNA follows: TGTGCCAGCAGCTTACTACGGTACGAGCAGTACTTC.

The chain carries TRBV4-2 and TRBJ1-3, with 7 nucleotides matching TRBD1. The CDR3 is 18 residues long. Germline V gene data show CDR1 as LGHNA and CDR2 as YNFKEQ. V was clipped by 3 bases and J by 1 base; unmatched bases: 12. DNA for the CDR3: TGTGCCAGCAGCCAGACCTTCGCAGGGGGGATTTCTGGAAACACCATATATTTT. As protein: CASSQTFAGGISGNTIYF.

The chain couples TRBV19 to TRBJ2-7; tentative D call: TRBD2 (7 bases). CDR1 LNHDA and CDR2 SQIVND come from the germline V gene (reference sequence). The CDR3 is made up of 16 amino acids. V was clipped by 2 bases and J by 4 bases, with 18 bases between them. CDR3 in DNA: TGTGCCAGTAGTATAATTGGCCCGGGGGGCGGGTACGAGCAGTACTTC. This codes for CASSIIGPGGGYEQYF. The full variable domain, its missing parts supplied by reference TRBV19 and TRBJ2-7, is DGGITQSPKYLFRKEGQNVTLSCEQNLNHDAMYWYRQDPGQGLRLIYYSQIVNDFQKGDIAEGYSVSREKKESFPLTVTSAQKNPTAFYLCASSIIGPGGGYEQYFGPGTRLTVT.

V is TRBV7-9 and J is TRBJ2-1, with 14 bases that match TRBD2. The trim removed 4 bases at V and 8 bases at J, leaving 10 bases unmatched. The CDR3 loop spans 17 amino acids. Germline CDR1 SEHNR, CDR2 FQNEAQ (reference sequence). DNA for the CDR3: TGTGCCAGCAGCTCCCCCGGGACTAGCGGGAGTCGGGATGAGCAGTTCTTC. Its protein product is CASSSPGTSGSRDEQFF. The complete variable domain, with remaining parts taken from reference TRBV7-9 and TRBJ2-1, reads DTGVSQNPRHKITKRGQNVTFRCDPISEHNRLYWYRQTLGQGPEFLTYFQNEAQLEKSRLLSDRFSAERPKGSFSTLEIQRTEQGDSAMYLCASSSPGTSGSRDEQFFGPGTRLTVL.

The CDR3 is CASTKRETSYEQYF. In nucleotides, the CDR3 is TGTGCCAGCACTAAGCGGGAGACCTCCTACGAGCAGTACTTC. The rearrangement uses TRBV11-2 and TRBJ2-7; 8 bases are a match to TRBD2. The V and J ends lost 7 bases and 0 bases, in that order; junction bases with no gene match: 5. CDR1 is SGHAT, CDR2 FQNNGV, per germline. This CDR3 contains 14 residues. Drawing the rest from reference TRBV11-2 and TRBJ2-7, the complete variable domain is EAGVAQSPRYKIIEKRQSVAFWCNPISGHATLYWYQQILGQGPKLLIQFQNNGVVDDSQLPKDRFSAERLKGVDSTLKIQPAKLEDSAVYLCASTKRETSYEQYFGPGTRLTVT.

CDR3 nucleotide sequence: TGTGCCAGCACCACGGGGGGAAGGCAGGAGACCCAGTACTTC. Its protein is CASTTGGRQETQYF. The V call is TRBV6-5, the J call TRBJ2-5, with 7 positions matching TRBD2. The CDR3 is 14 amino acids. The germline CDR1 and CDR2 sequences are MNHEY and SVGAGI. V lost 7 bases and J lost 5; bases outside the gene matches: 10.

The V gene is TRBV7-9, the J gene TRBJ2-1, with TRBD2 identical over 8 bases. V trimming: 2 bases; J trimming: 4 bases; junction bases outside the gene matches: 4. The germline CDR1 and CDR2 sequences are SEHNR and FQNEAQ (reference sequence). The CDR3 length is 15 residues. The chain's CDR3 is CASSLPGGSYNEQFF. The CDR3 DNA sequence: TGTGCCAGCAGCTTACCGGGAGGGTCATACAATGAGCAGTTCTTC.

The genes are TRBV7-9 and TRBJ2-1, with 16 nucleotides matching TRBD2. The V gene end was trimmed by 6 bases and the J gene end by 9 bases; junction bases not matched to a gene: 5. This CDR3 has 15 residues. The germline gives CDR1 SEHNR, CDR2 FQNEAQ (reference sequence). The CDR3, as DNA: TGTGCCAGCAGAACCGGGACTAGCGGGAGGGTTGAGCAGTTCTTC. It codes for CASRTGTSGRVEQFF.

This clone showed up just a few times. This chain links TRBV11-1 with TRBJ2-7; 9 bases are shared with TRBD1. This CDR3 has 15 residues. In germline, CDR1 is SGHAT, CDR2 FQDESV (reference sequence). V dropped 0 bases and J dropped 8; count of bases not matched to a gene: 8. CDR3 region: CASSLAAGTGRQQYF. The CDR3 DNA reads as TGTGCCAGCAGCTTAGCGGCAGGGACAGGGAGGCAGCAGTACTTC.

The V call is TRBV19, the J call TRBJ2-7; the D gene is possibly TRBD1 (6 bases). The CDR3 contains 14 residues. Per germline, CDR1 LNHDA and CDR2 SQIVND (reference sequence). Between the trimmed V and J ends, which lost 4 bases and 6 bases, there was a span of 16 bases. The CDR3 protein is CASSTAGARFEQYF. DNA of the CDR3: TGTGCCAGTAGTACAGCAGGGGCAAGGTTCGAGCAGTACTTC.

The chain joins TRBV10-1 to TRBJ2-1; 7 nucleotides agree with TRBD1. V lost 8 bases, J lost 4 bases, and 2 bases stayed unmatched. CDR1 is WNHNN and CDR2 is SYGVQD in the germline V gene (reference sequence). This CDR3 region has 12 residues. CDR3 region: CASGGQYNEQFF. The CDR3 region has the DNA TGCGCCAGCGGGGGACAGTACAATGAGCAGTTCTTC.

In this sample, this clone turned up a few times. The DNA of the CDR3 is TGTGCCAGCAGCAAAAACTTAACCAGACGCGCAGACAGGGAATATGGCTACACCTTC. It yields the protein CASSKNLTRRADREYGYTF. The chain employs TRBV21-1 and TRBJ1-2; TRBD1 was called by the table and not checked on the DNA. TRBV21-1 corresponds to a pseudogene. The CDR3 sequence is 19 residues long.

This clone was seen just once. The rearrangement links TRBV6-5 to TRBJ1-5; the match to TRBD1 covers 7 bases. CDR1 and CDR2 from the germline V gene are MNHEY and SVGAGI. The CDR3 length is 13 residues. V lost 6 bases, J lost 5 bases, and 4 bases stayed unmatched. The CDR3 sequence: CASSPGQYQPQHF. The CDR3 region has the DNA TGTGCCAGCAGCCCGGGACAGTATCAGCCCCAGCATTTT.

A few counts support this clone. Here the CDR3 DNA reads TGTGCCAGCAGCTTAGTGACGGGAGGTGCCTACAATGAGCAGTTCTTC. Encoded protein: CASSLVTGGAYNEQFF. V gene TRBV7-2 combines with J gene TRBJ2-1; 7 nucleotides align to TRBD2. There are 16 residues in the CDR3. Looked up from germline, CDR1 is SGHTA and CDR2 is FQGNSA. V dropped 1 base and J dropped 2; count of bases not matched to a gene: 5.

CDR3 residues: CASSISSGRVDSNEQFF. CDR3 coding DNA: TGTGCCAGTAGTATATCGTCGGGGAGGGTAGACTCCAATGAGCAGTTCTTC. The chain combines TRBV19 with TRBJ2-1; TRBD2 agrees at 7 bases. The CDR3 runs 17 residues. After removal of 2 bases from V and 6 bases from J, the junction contained 13 bases not matched to a gene. Germline V CDR1 and CDR2: LNHDA, SQIVND (reference sequence).

This sequence joins TRBV28 and TRBJ2-7, with TRBD2 matching over 11 bases. CDR3 length: 16 amino acids. V shed 6 bases, J shed 8 bases, and the junction held 15 bases outside the gene matches. Looked up from germline, CDR1 is MDHEN and CDR2 is SYDVKM. In nucleotides, the CDR3 is TGTGCCAGCAGACCCACCGGGACTAGCGGTAACGTAAAGCAGTACTTC. This codes for CASRPTGTSGNVKQYF.

The chain recombines TRBV2 with TRBJ2-5, with 9 bases aligning to TRBD2. Germline V gives CDR1 SNHLY, CDR2 FYNNEI. The J segment lost 2 bases and the V segment lost 6 bases, leaving 7 bases of the junction unmatched. This CDR3 has 15 amino acids. The CDR3 protein is CASRAVTSGQETQYF. The CDR3 nucleotides are TGTGCCAGCAGGGCTGTGACTAGCGGTCAAGAGACCCAGTACTTC.

In DNA form, the CDR3 reads TGTGCCAGCAGCAGGACCGGGGCCTACAATGAGCAGTTCTTC. Translating it yields CASSRTGAYNEQFF. The gene calls are TRBV5-6 and TRBJ2-1, with D tentatively TRBD2 (5 bases). Between the trimmed V and J ends, which lost 4 bases and 2 bases, there was a span of 10 bases. The CDR3 spans 14 residues. Germline V CDR1 and CDR2: SGHDT, YYEEEE.